What follows are 32 T cell receptor beta chains derived from one specimen sequenced in a study of response to subunit inactivated influenza vaccine. From the RT-PCR reads, TCRdb called clonotypes with MiXCR, one entry per CDR3 protein. The repertoire holds roughly 700,000 distinct CDR3 sequences, roughly 13% seen once, with less than 9% in the top ten. The sequences come from PBMCs from blood, collected approximately 15 days before vaccination. The receptors here all came from a man in his fifties who received an inactivated influenza vaccine.

V and J are TRBV28 and TRBJ2-7; 8 bases line up with TRBD1. CDR1 and CDR2 (germline): MDHEN, SYDVKM. Trimming removed 7 bases from V and 5 bases from J; junction bases left unmatched: 7. CDR3 length: 13 amino acids. Here the CDR3 DNA reads TGTGCCAGCACTGGACAGGGTGAGGACGAGCAGTACTTC. This encodes CASTGQGEDEQYF.

The V and J genes are TRBV9 and TRBJ2-2; D gene unclear. Trimming shortened V by 1 base and J by 5 bases, and 9 bases separated the two germline ends. CDR1 is SGDLS and CDR2 is YYNGEE in the germline V gene. This CDR3 has 14 amino acids. CDR3 sequence: CASSVFAGTGELFF. In DNA, the CDR3 is TGTGCCAGCAGCGTATTCGCCGGAACCGGGGAGCTGTTTTTT.

In DNA form, the CDR3 reads TGTGCCAGCAGCTCCATGTTCACAGATACGCAGTATTTT. This gives the protein CASSSMFTDTQYF. The chain carries TRBV11-2 and TRBJ2-3; D gene uncertain. V lost 4 bases, J lost 2 bases, and 7 bases lay in between. Per germline, CDR1 SGHAT and CDR2 FQNNGV. This CDR3 contains 13 residues.

This clonotype was picked up a small number of times. The chain uses TRBV5-5 and TRBJ2-2, with 10 bases lining up with TRBD2. J gave up 7 bases and V 4 bases, and 7 bases lay outside the gene matches. This CDR3 is built from 15 residues. The germline gives CDR1 SGHKS, CDR2 YYEKEE (reference sequence). Written as DNA, the CDR3 is TGTGCCAGCAGCGGCGGGACTAGCGTTGACGGGGAGCTGTTTTTT. Translation: CASSGGTSVDGELFF.

The V call is TRBV20-1, the J call TRBJ2-3; D is unresolved. Trimming removed 4 bases at V and 5 bases at J, with 13 bases between. Germline V gene lookup returns CDR1 DFQATT and CDR2 SNEGSKA (reference sequence). The CDR3 is 13 residues long. The DNA for the CDR3 is TGCAGTGCTACGCGGACGGAAAGAGATACGCAGTATTTT. Protein product: CSATRTERDTQYF.

This clonotype was found a few times. V gene TRBV3-1 combines with J gene TRBJ2-7, with D tentatively TRBD1 (5 bases). The CDR3 loop spans 16 amino acids. Germline V gene sequence: CDR1 LGHDT, CDR2 YNNKEL (reference sequence). V was clipped by 1 base and J by 4 bases, with 17 bases between them. The CDR3 bases are TGTGCCAGCAGCCAAGTCCCTGGGCTGGGGCAATACGAGCAGTACTTC. This translates into CASSQVPGLGQYEQYF.

This clonotype was counted only a few times. The chain couples TRBV25-1 to TRBJ2-7; D gene ambiguous. The CDR3 is 14 residues long. The V gene lost 6 bases and the J gene lost 2 bases, with 14 bases spanning the gap. Germline V gene lookup returns CDR1 MGHDK and CDR2 SYGVNS. CDR3: CASRITGPPYEQYF. The CDR3 region has the DNA TGTGCCAGCAGGATTACCGGGCCCCCCTACGAGCAGTACTTC.

J is TRBJ1-2 and V is TRBV29-1; 7 nucleotides agree with TRBD1. The CDR3 spans 13 residues. Germline V CDR1 and CDR2: SQVTM, ANQGSEA. V was pared by 3 bases and J by 4 bases, with 5 bases of the junction left unmatched. DNA for the CDR3: TGCAGCGTTGACGGGACAGACATCTATGGCTACACCTTC. Encoded protein: CSVDGTDIYGYTF.

This clonotype was detected many times. The V gene is TRBV7-9, the J gene TRBJ1-1; TRBD1 might be the D (5 bases). Trimming took off 7 bases at V and 1 base at J, with 16 bases between the two ends. This CDR3 spans 15 amino acids. Germline CDR1 SEHNR, CDR2 FQNEAQ (reference sequence). The CDR3 is CASMFSGVGNTEAFF. CDR3 coding DNA: TGTGCCAGCATGTTCTCGGGGGTCGGGAACACTGAAGCTTTCTTT.

This clonotype was recorded a few times. The V gene is TRBV10-3, the J gene TRBJ1-2; 11 bases align to TRBD1. Germline lookup yields CDR1 ENHRY and CDR2 SYGVKD. This CDR3 is 15 amino acids long. With V trimmed by 7 bases and J by 1 base, 5 bases remained unmatched. This chain's CDR3 is CAITRGTGGNYGYTF. For the CDR3, the DNA is TGTGCCATCACAAGGGGGACAGGGGGTAACTATGGCTACACCTTC.

This clonotype has a handful of counts. The CDR3 DNA is TGTGCCAGCAGCGGAAGGACAGGGGGCTGGGAGACCCAGTACTTC. It translates to CASSGRTGGWETQYF. The V and J genes are TRBV7-9 and TRBJ2-5, with 11 bases that match TRBD1. V lost 5 bases and J lost 5; bases outside the gene matches: 7. Germline V gene sequence: CDR1 SEHNR, CDR2 FQNEAQ (reference sequence). This CDR3 region has 15 residues.

A few counts support this clonotype. The rearrangement uses TRBV28 and TRBJ2-3; D remains unclear. This CDR3 comprises 13 residues. The germline gives CDR1 MDHEN, CDR2 SYDVKM. V was trimmed by 5 bases and J by 2 bases, leaving 8 bases between them. The CDR3 region is CASSPFFTDTQYF. CDR3 DNA: TGTGCCAGCAGTCCCTTCTTCACAGATACGCAGTATTTT.

The chain employs TRBV5-4 and TRBJ2-1; 10 nucleotides line up with TRBD1. The CDR3 spans 15 residues. Germline V gene lookup returns CDR1 SGHNT and CDR2 YYREEE (reference sequence). Germline trimming cut 4 bases from V and 3 bases from J; bases unmatched to any gene: 4. CDR3 nucleotide sequence: TGTGCCAGCAGCCCGGACAGGGGGATCTACAATGAGCAGTTCTTC. Translated, it gives CASSPDRGIYNEQFF.

This clonotype was found a few times. The chain is built from TRBV5-6 and TRBJ2-1; TRBD2 matches at 13 bases. Germline V gene data show CDR1 as SGHDT and CDR2 as YYEEEE. CDR3 length: 18 amino acids. Germline trimming cut 2 bases from V and 7 bases from J; bases unmatched to any gene: 12. Here the CDR3 DNA reads TGTGCCAGCAGCTTATTAACTAGCGGGGGGGCTGGTGGGAATGAGCAGTTCTTC. Translating it yields CASSLLTSGGAGGNEQFF.

The J gene is TRBJ2-7, the V gene TRBV5-6; D is possibly TRBD2 (6 bases). The CDR3 spans 13 residues. Germline V gene data show CDR1 as SGHDT and CDR2 as YYEEEE. Trimming removed 4 bases at V and 9 bases at J, with 17 bases between. CDR3 protein: CASSRELTYWQYF. CDR3 nucleotide sequence: TGTGCCAGCAGCCGGGAGCTCACCTACTGGCAGTACTTC.

This clonotype was counted a single time. Written as DNA, the CDR3 is TGTGCCAGCAGCCCCTACGATAAAGGCGGAAAACTGTTTTTT. Protein product: CASSPYDKGGKLFF. The chain links TRBV7-8 to TRBJ1-4; no clear D. Trimming removed 5 bases from V and 10 bases from J, with 17 bases in between. CDR1 is SGHVS and CDR2 is FQNEAQ in the germline V gene. CDR3 length equals 14 residues.

The V gene is TRBV12-3 or TRBV12-4, the J gene TRBJ2-3; maybe TRBD2 (6 bases). With 5 bases removed from V and 5 bases from J, the gap between germline ends came to 17 bases. This CDR3 has 15 residues. The CDR3 is CASSPPREWEDTQYF. CDR3 nucleotides: TGTGCCAGCAGTCCCCCCCGGGAGTGGGAAGATACGCAGTATTTT.

This clonotype has just a few counts. The chain couples TRBV4-1 to TRBJ2-7; TRBD1 agrees at 9 bases. The CDR3 has 15 residues. Trimming took 0 bases from V and 3 from J; bases not matched to a gene: 3. CDR1 and CDR2 (germline): MGHRA, YSYEKL. CDR3: CASSQELGQGYEQYF. The CDR3 DNA sequence: TGCGCCAGCAGCCAAGAATTGGGACAGGGCTACGAGCAGTACTTC.

This clonotype was counted many times. This chain uses TRBV7-2 with TRBJ2-2, with D possibly matching TRBD2 (6 bases). CDR1 and CDR2 from the germline V gene are SGHTA and FQGNSA. The CDR3 loop spans 14 amino acids. V lost 5 bases and J lost 5, with 12 bases in between. CDR3 in amino acids: CASSITRGTGELFF. CDR3 coding DNA: TGTGCCAGCAGCATAACCCGGGGGACCGGGGAGCTGTTTTTT. Supplemented by reference TRBV7-2 and TRBJ2-2, the full variable domain reads GAGVSQSPSNKVTEKGKDVELRCDPISGHTALYWYRQSLGQGLEFLIYFQGNSAPDKSGLPSDRFSAERTGGSVSTLTIQRTQQEDSAVYLCASSITRGTGELFFGEGSRLTVL.

The rearrangement uses TRBV4-3 and TRBJ2-3; unclear D gene. The germline CDR1 and CDR2 sequences are LGHNA and YSLEER. V lost 3 bases and J lost 1, with 14 bases in between. The CDR3 is 16 residues long. The CDR3 region is CASSQYAGGGTDTQYF. The CDR3 DNA reads TGCGCCAGCAGCCAGTACGCAGGTGGCGGCACAGATACGCAGTATTTT.

The chain employs TRBV25-1 and TRBJ2-1; tentative D call: TRBD2 (6 bases). From germline, CDR1 is MGHDK and CDR2 SYGVNS. The CDR3 is 13 amino acids. Trimming took 6 bases from V and 7 from J, leaving 13 bases between them. The CDR3 DNA sequence: TGTGCCAGCAGACTGGGACTGGGGAATGAGCAGTTCTTC. Translated: CASRLGLGNEQFF.

This clonotype came up once. The chain recombines TRBV15 with TRBJ1-1; D perhaps matches TRBD1 (5 bases). Germline CDR1 and CDR2: LNHNV and YYDKDF (reference sequence). The ends were cut back, 5 bases at V and 9 bases at J, with 10 bases in the middle. CDR3 length: 11 residues. The chain's CDR3 is CATSQGFKAFF. DNA for the CDR3: TGTGCCACCAGCCAGGGATTTAAAGCTTTCTTT.

This clonotype appeared a few times. The chain couples TRBV27 to TRBJ2-6, with D possibly matching TRBD1 (5 bases). The length of the CDR3 is 17 residues. Between the trimmed V and J ends, which lost 0 bases and 0 bases, there was a span of 9 bases. Germline V gene data show CDR1 as MNHEY and CDR2 as SMNVEV (reference sequence). The DNA of the CDR3 is TGTGCCAGCAGTTTATCCCGACAGATCTCTGGGGCCAACGTCCTGACTTTC. It encodes CASSLSRQISGANVLTF.

This clonotype was seen many times. V gene TRBV7-2 combines with J gene TRBJ2-5; 12 bases map to TRBD2. V shed 4 bases, J shed 5 bases, and the junction held 8 bases outside the gene matches. There are 16 residues in the CDR3. The V gene's germline CDR1 is SGHTA and CDR2 FQGNSA. The CDR3 sequence is CASSSLAGGNTETQYF. In nucleotides, the CDR3 is TGTGCCAGCAGCTCACTAGCGGGAGGCAATACGGAGACCCAGTACTTC.

This clonotype was seen ten or more times. CDR3 protein: CASSLGLLVKNYEQYF. For the CDR3, the DNA is TGTGCCAGCAGTTTAGGTCTCCTAGTAAAAAACTACGAGCAGTACTTC. The chain joins TRBV28 to TRBJ2-7; D unresolved. V lost 2 bases to trimming and J lost 3 bases, with 17 bases between them. Germline loops: CDR1 MDHEN, CDR2 SYDVKM. This CDR3 is built from 16 residues.

The chain uses TRBV5-1 and TRBJ2-3; TRBD1 is a possible D gene (6 bases). This CDR3 is 14 amino acids long. Germline V gene data show CDR1 as SGHRS and CDR2 as YFSETQ. The V end was cut by 4 bases, the J end by 6 bases, with 15 bases between. The CDR3 nucleotides are TGCGCCAGCAGCGATCAGGGGTTGGGTGATACGCAGTATTTT. Translating it yields CASSDQGLGDTQYF.

J is TRBJ2-1 and V is TRBV6-1, with 9 bases aligning to TRBD2. The CDR3 contains 15 residues. Germline trimming cut 6 bases from V and 4 bases from J; bases unmatched to any gene: 7. CDR1 MNHNS and CDR2 SASEGT come from the germline V gene. CDR3 in DNA: TGTGCCAGCAGGGCCGGGACTAGCTGGTACAATGAGCAGTTCTTC. Translation: CASRAGTSWYNEQFF.

As regards this clonotype: A much larger clonotype is one base distant, so this may be a read error. The chain joins TRBV5-1 to TRBJ2-1, with 8 positions matching TRBD2. Germline CDR1 SGHRS, CDR2 YFSETQ. J gave up 0 bases and V 4 bases, and 3 bases lay outside the gene matches. The CDR3 extends over 15 amino acids. The CDR3 DNA reads as TGCGCCAGCAGCATGAGCGGGAGCTCCTACAATGAGCAGTTCTTC. Protein: CASSMSGSSYNEQFF.

The sample holds many counts of this clonotype. V is TRBV6-1 and J is TRBJ1-1; no definite D call. The CDR3 has 13 residues. CDR1 MNHNS and CDR2 SASEGT come from the germline V gene. V lost 1 base and J lost 0, with 3 bases in between. This CDR3 is CASSEVLNTEAFF. CDR3 sequence (DNA): TGTGCCAGCAGTGAAGTTCTGAACACTGAAGCTTTCTTT.

This clonotype has a handful of counts. This chain joins TRBV27 and TRBJ2-4; no firm D call. The length of the CDR3 is 16 residues. Germline-derived CDR1 and CDR2 are MNHEY and SMNVEV (reference sequence). The germline V and J ends were trimmed by 5 bases and 0 bases, with 14 bases remaining between them. As DNA, the CDR3 is TGTGCCAGCAGTCCAATAGACGTGTTAGCCAAAAACATTCAGTACTTC. It is translated as CASSPIDVLAKNIQYF.

This clonotype has ten or more counts. The chain has TRBV7-9 and TRBJ2-3; 12 bases are shared with TRBD2. The V gene end was trimmed by 4 bases and the J gene end by 4 bases; junction bases not matched to a gene: 3. In germline, CDR1 is SEHNR, CDR2 FQNEAQ (reference sequence). The CDR3 consists of 15 residues. The CDR3 DNA follows: TGTGCCAGCAGCTCCCTAGCGGGAGGGTCAGATACGCAGTATTTT. Its translation is CASSSLAGGSDTQYF.

This clonotype turned up a few times. The chain couples TRBV25-1 to TRBJ1-2, with D tentatively TRBD1 (6 bases). The ends were cut back, 3 bases at V and 4 bases at J, with 21 bases in the middle. The length of the CDR3 is 17 residues. Germline lookup yields CDR1 MGHDK and CDR2 SYGVNS. CDR3 bases: TGTGCCAGCAGTGATTGGAAGGTTGCTGGGGGCCTCTATGGCTACACCTTC. Translation: CASSDWKVAGGLYGYTF.